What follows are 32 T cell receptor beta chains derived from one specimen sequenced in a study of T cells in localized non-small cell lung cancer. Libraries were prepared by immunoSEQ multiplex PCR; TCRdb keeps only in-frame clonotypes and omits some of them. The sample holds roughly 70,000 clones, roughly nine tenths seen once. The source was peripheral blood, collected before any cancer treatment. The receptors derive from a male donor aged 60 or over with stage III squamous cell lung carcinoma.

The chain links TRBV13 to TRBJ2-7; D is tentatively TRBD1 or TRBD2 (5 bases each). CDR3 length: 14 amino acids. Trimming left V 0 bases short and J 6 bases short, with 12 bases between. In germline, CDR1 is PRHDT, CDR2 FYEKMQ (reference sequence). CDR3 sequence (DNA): TGTGCCAGCAGCTTAGGGAGGGGCCTGATCGAGCAGTACGTC. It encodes CASSLGRGLIEQYV.

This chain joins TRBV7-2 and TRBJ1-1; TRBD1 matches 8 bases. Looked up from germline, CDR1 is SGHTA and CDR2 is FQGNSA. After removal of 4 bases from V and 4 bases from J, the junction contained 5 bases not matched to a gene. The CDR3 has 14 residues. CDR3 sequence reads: CASSWTGRGTEAFF. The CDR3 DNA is TGTGCCAGCAGCTGGACAGGGAGGGGCACTGAAGCTTTCTTT.

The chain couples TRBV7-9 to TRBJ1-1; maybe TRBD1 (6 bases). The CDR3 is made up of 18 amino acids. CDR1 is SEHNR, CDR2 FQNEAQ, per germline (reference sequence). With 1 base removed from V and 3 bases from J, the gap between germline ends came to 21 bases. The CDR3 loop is CASSLGTRGGRRDTEAFF. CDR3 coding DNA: TGTGCCAGCAGCTTAGGTACTAGGGGGGGGCGCAGAGACACTGAAGCTTTCTTT.

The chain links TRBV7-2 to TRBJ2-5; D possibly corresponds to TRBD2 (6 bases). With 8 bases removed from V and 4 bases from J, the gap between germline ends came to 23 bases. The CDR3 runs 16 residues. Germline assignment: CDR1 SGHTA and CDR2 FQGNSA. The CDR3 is CASGWVVWGRPETQYF. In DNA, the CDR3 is TGTGCCAGCGGGTGGGTTGTGTGGGGGAGGCCAGAGACCCAGTACTTC.

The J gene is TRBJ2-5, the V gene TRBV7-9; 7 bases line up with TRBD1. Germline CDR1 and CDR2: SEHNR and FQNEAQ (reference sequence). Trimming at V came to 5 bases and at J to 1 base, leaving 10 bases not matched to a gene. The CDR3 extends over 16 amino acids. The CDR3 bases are TGTGCCAGCAGCCGGTTAGGGGGCCCTACCCAAGAGACCCAGTACTTC. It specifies CASSRLGGPTQETQYF.

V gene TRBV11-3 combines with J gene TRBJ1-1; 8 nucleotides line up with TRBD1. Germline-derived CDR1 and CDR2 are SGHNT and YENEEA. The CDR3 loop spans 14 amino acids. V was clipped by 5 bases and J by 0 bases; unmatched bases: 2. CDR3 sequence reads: CASSRTGMNTEAFF. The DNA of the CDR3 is TGTGCCAGCAGCCGGACAGGGATGAACACTGAAGCTTTCTTT.

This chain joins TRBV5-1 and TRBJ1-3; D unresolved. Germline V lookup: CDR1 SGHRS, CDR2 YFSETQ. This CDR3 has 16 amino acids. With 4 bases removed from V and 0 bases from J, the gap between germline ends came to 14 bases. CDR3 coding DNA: TGCGCCAGCAGCCCAATGTCGCCGCCCTCTGGAAACACCATATATTTT. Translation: CASSPMSPPSGNTIYF.

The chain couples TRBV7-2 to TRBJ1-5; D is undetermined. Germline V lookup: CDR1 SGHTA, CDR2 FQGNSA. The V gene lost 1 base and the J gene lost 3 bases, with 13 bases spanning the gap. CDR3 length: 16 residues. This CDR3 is CASSLELGMSNQPQHF. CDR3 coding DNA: TGTGCCAGCAGCTTAGAGCTGGGGATGTCCAATCAGCCCCAGCATTTT.

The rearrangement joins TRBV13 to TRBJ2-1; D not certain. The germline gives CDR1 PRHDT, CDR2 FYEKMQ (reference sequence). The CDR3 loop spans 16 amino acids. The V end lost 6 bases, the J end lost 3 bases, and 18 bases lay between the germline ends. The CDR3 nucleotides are TGTGCCAGCAGGCTACTATTAGGTGGGATCTACAATGAGCAGTTCTTC. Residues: CASRLLLGGIYNEQFF.

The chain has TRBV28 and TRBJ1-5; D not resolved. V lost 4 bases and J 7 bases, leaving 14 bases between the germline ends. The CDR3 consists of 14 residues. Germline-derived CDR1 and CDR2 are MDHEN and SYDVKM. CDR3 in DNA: TGTGCCAGCAGTTACCCCCGGACCAGCCAGCCCCAGCATTTT. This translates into CASSYPRTSQPQHF.

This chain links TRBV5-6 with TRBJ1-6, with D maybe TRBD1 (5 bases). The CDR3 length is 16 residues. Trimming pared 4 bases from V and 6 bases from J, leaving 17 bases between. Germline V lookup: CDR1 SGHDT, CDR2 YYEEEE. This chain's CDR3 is CASSPSGRVSNSPLHF. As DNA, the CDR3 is TGTGCCAGCAGCCCCTCGGGCAGGGTGTCTAATTCACCCCTCCACTTT.

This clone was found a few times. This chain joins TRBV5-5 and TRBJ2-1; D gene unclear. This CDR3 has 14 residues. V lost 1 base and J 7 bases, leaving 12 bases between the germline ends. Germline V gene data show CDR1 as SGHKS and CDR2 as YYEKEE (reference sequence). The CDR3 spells CASSLLSEMNEQFF. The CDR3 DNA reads TGTGCCAGCAGCTTGCTTTCTGAAATGAATGAGCAGTTCTTC.

The CDR3 bases are TGTGCCAGCAGCCCCCGCGGCCAGGATGAAAAACTGTTTTTT. It codes for CASSPRGQDEKLFF. The chain links TRBV6-5 to TRBJ1-4; no clear D gene. Trimming pared 6 bases from V and 6 bases from J, leaving 14 bases between. The CDR3 spans 14 residues. The germline V gene has CDR1 MNHEY and CDR2 SVGAGI.

CDR3 sequence reads: CASSLGAGGGLTDTQYF. The DNA of the CDR3 is TGTGCCAGCAGCTTGGGGGCCGGCGGGGGACTCACAGATACGCAGTATTTT. This rearrangement joins TRBV7-2 to TRBJ2-3; maybe TRBD2 (7 bases). The CDR3 contains 17 residues. Looked up from germline, CDR1 is SGHTA and CDR2 is FQGNSA. V was clipped by 3 bases and J by 2 bases, with 18 bases between them.

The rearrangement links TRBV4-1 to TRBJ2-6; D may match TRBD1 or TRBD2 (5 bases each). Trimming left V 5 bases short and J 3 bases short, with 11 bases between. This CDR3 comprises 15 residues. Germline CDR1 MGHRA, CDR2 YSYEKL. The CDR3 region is CASSATGLGANVLTF. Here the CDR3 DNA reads TGCGCCAGCAGCGCAACGGGGCTTGGGGCCAACGTCCTGACTTTC.

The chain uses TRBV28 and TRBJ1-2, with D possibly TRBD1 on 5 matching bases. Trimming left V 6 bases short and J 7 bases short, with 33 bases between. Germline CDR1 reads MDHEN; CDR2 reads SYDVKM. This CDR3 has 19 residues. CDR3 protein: CASRVYDISRTELGAGYTF. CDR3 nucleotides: TGTGCCAGCAGAGTTTATGATATCAGTCGGACGGAGCTCGGGGCTGGCTACACCTTC.

CDR3: CASSADSNQPQHF. CDR3 DNA: TGTGCCAGCAGCGCGGACAGCAATCAGCCCCAGCATTTT. This chain connects TRBV5-5 to TRBJ1-5, with no clear D. CDR3 length: 13 residues. Germline V gives CDR1 SGHKS, CDR2 YYEKEE (reference sequence). Trimming took 4 bases from V and 1 from J, leaving 6 bases between them.

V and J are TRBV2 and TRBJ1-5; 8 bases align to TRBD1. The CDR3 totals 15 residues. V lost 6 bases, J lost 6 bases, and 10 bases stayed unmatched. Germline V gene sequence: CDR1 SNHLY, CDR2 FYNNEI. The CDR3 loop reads CASRPGQGTAQPQHF. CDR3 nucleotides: TGTGCCAGCAGACCCGGACAGGGCACGGCTCAGCCCCAGCATTTT.

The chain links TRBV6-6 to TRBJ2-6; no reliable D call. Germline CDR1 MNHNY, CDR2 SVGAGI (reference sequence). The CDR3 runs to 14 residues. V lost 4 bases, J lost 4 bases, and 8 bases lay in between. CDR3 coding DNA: TGTGCCAGCAGTTTACCAGCCGGGGCCAACGTCCTGACTTTC. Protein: CASSLPAGANVLTF.

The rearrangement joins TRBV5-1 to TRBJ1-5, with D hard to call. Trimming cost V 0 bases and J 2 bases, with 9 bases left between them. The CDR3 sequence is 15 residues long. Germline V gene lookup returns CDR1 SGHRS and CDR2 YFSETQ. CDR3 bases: TGCGCCAGCAGCTTGGACGGAGAGGGCAATCAGCCCCAGCATTTT. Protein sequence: CASSLDGEGNQPQHF. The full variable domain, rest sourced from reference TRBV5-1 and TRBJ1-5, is KAGVTQTPRYLIKTRGQQVTLSCSPISGHRSVSWYQQTPGQGLQFLFEYFSETQRNKGNFPGRFSGRQFSNSRSEMNVSTLELGDSALYLCASSLDGEGNQPQHFGDGTRLSIL.

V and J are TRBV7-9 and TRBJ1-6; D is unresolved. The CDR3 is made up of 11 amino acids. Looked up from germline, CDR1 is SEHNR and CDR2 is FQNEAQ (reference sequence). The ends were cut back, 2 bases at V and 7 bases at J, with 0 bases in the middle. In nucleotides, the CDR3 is TGTGCCAGCAGCTTAAATTCACCCCTCCACTTT. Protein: CASSLNSPLHF. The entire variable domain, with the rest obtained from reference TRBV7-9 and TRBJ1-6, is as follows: DTGVSQNPRHKITKRGQNVTFRCDPISEHNRLYWYRQTLGQGPEFLTYFQNEAQLEKSRLLSDRFSAERPKGSFSTLEIQRTEQGDSAMYLCASSLNSPLHFGNGTRLTVT.

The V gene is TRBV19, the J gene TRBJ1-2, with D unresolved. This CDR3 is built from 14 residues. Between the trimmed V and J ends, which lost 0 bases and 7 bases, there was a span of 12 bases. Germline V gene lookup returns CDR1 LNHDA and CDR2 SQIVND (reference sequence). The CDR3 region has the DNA TGTGCCAGTAGTATAGACGGTCAGCACGGTGGCTACACCTTC. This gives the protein CASSIDGQHGGYTF.

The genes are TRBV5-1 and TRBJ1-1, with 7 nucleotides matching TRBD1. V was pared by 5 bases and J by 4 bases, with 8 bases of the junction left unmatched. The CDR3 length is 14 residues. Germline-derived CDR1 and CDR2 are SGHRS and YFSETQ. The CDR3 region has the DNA TGCGCCAGCAGTCCGACAGGGCGGGGCACTGAAGCTTTCTTT. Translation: CASSPTGRGTEAFF.

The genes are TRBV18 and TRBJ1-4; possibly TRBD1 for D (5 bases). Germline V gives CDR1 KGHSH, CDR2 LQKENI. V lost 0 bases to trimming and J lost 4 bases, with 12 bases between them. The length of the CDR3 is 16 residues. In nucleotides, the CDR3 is TGTGCCAGCTCACCACCGGGACCTGGGCTTAATGAAAAACTGTTTTTT. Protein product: CASSPPGPGLNEKLFF.

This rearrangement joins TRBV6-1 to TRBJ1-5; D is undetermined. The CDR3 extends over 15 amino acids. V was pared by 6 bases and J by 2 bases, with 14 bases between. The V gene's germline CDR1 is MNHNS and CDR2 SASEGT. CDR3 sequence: CASRNPAGGNQPQHF. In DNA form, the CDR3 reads TGTGCCAGCAGGAACCCTGCCGGTGGCAATCAGCCCCAGCATTTT.

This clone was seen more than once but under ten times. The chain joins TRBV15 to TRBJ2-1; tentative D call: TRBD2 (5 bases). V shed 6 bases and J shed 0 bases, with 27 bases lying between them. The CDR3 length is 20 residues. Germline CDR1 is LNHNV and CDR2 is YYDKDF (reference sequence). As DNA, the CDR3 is TGTGCCACCAGTCTTTGGGCAGGCGGGCGTCGCCGAACCTCCTACAATGAGCAGTTCTTC. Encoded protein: CATSLWAGGRRRTSYNEQFF.

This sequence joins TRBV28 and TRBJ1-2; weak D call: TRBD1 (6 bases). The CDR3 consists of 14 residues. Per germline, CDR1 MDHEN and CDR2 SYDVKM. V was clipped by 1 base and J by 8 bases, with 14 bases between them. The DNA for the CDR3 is TGTGCCAGCAGTTTATTCCGGACAGCTCGAGGCTACACCTTC. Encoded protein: CASSLFRTARGYTF.

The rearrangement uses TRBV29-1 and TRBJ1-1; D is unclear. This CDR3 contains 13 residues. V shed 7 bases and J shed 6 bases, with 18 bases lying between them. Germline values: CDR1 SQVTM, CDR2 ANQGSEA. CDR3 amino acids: CSASRGTLAEAFF. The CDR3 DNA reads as TGCAGCGCCTCAAGAGGTACCTTAGCTGAAGCTTTCTTT.

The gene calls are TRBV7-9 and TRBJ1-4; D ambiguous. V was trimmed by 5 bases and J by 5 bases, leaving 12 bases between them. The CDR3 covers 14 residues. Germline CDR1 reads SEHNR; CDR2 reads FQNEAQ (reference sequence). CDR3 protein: CASSPYQINEKLFF. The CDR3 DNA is TGTGCCAGCAGCCCATACCAAATCAATGAAAAACTGTTTTTT.

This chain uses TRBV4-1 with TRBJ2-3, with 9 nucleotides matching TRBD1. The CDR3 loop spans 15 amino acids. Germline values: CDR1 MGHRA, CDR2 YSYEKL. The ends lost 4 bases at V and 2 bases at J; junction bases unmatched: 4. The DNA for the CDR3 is TGCGCCAGCAGCCTCGGACAGGGGCCCACAGATACGCAGTATTTT. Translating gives CASSLGQGPTDTQYF.

The CDR3 region has the DNA TGTGCCAGCAGCTTAAAGGAGACCCAGTACTTC. Residues: CASSLKETQYF. The chain joins TRBV5-4 to TRBJ2-5; D unclear. This CDR3 is 11 amino acids long. V lost 2 bases, J lost 5 bases, and 4 bases lay in between. Per the germline V gene, CDR1 is SGHNT and CDR2 is YYREEE (reference sequence).

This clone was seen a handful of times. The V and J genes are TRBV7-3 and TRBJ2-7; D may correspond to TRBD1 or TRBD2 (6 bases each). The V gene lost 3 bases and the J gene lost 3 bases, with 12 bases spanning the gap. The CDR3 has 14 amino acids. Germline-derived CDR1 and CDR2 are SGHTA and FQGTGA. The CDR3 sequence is CASSFGEGGYEQYF. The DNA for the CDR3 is TGTGCCAGCAGCTTTGGAGAGGGGGGCTACGAGCAGTACTTC.